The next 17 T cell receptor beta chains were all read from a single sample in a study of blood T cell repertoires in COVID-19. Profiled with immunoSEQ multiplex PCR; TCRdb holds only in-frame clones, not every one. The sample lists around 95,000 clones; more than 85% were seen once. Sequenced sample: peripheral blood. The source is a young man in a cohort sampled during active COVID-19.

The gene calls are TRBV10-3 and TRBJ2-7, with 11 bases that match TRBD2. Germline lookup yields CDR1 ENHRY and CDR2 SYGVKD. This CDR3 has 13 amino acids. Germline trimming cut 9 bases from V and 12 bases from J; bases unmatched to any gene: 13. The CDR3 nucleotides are TGTGCCATTCATTCCGATAGCGGGGGGGCCCCGTACTTC. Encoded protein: CAIHSDSGGAPYF.

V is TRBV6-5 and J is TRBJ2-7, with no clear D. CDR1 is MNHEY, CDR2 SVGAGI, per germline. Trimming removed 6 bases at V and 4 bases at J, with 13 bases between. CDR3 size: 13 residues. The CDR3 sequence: CASRPDKVYEQYF. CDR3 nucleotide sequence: TGTGCCAGCAGACCAGACAAGGTTTACGAGCAGTACTTC.

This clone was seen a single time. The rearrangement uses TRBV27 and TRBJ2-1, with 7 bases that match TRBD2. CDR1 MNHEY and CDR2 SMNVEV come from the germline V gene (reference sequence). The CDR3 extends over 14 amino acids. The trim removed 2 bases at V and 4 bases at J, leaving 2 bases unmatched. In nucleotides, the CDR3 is TGTGCCAGCAGTTTAGGGAGGGTGTACAATGAGCAGTTCTTC. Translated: CASSLGRVYNEQFF.

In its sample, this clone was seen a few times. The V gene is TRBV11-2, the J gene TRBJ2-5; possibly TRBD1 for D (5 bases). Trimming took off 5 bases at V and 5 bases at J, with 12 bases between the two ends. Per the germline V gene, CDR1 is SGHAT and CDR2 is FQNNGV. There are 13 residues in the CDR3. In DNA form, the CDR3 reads TGTGCCAGCAGCACAGGACGTGGGGAGACCCAGTACTTC. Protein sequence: CASSTGRGETQYF.

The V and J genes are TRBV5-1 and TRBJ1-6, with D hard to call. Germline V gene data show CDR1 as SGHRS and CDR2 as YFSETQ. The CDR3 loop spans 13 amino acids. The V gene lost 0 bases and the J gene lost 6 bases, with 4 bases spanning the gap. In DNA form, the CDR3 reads TGCGCCAGCAGCTTGGTAGCTAATTCACCCCTCCACTTT. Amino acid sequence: CASSLVANSPLHF.

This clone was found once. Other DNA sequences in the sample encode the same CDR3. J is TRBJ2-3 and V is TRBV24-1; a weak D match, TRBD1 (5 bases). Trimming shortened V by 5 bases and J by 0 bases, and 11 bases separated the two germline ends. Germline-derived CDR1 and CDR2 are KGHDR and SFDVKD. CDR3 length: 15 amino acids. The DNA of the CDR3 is TGTGCCACCAGTGCCGGACAAACTAGCACAGATACGCAGTATTTT. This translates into CATSAGQTSTDTQYF.

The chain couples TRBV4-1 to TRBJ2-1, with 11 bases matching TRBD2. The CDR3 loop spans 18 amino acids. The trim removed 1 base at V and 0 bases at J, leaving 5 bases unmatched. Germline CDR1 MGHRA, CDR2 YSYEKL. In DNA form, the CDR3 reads TGCGCCAGCAGCCAAGTACTAGCGGGGGTTCCCTCCTACAATGAGCAGTTCTTC. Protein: CASSQVLAGVPSYNEQFF.

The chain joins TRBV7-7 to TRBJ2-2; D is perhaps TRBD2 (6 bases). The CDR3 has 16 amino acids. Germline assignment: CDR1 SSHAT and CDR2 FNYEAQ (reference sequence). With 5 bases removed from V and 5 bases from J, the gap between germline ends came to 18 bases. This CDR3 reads CASSQARAGRTGELFF. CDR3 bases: TGTGCCAGCAGCCAAGCCCGGGCAGGGAGGACCGGGGAGCTGTTTTTT. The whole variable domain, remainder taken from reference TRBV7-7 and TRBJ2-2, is GAGVSQSPRYKVTKRGQDVTLRCDPISSHATLYWYQQALGQGPEFLTYFNYEAQPDKSGLPSDRFSAERPEGSISTLTIQRTEQRDSAMYRCASSQARAGRTGELFFGEGSRLTVL.

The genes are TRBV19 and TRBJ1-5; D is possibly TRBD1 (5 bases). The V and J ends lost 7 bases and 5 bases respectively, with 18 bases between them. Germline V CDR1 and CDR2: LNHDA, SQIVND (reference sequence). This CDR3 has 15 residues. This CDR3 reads CASNAGIVGYQPQHF. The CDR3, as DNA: TGTGCCAGTAACGCAGGGATAGTGGGGTATCAGCCCCAGCATTTT.

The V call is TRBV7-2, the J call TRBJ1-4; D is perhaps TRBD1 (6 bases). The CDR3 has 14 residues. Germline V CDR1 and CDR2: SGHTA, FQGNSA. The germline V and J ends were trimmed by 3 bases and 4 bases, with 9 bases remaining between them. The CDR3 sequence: CASSFRGGNEKLFF. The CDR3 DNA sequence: TGTGCCAGCAGCTTCAGGGGTGGTAATGAAAAACTGTTTTTT.

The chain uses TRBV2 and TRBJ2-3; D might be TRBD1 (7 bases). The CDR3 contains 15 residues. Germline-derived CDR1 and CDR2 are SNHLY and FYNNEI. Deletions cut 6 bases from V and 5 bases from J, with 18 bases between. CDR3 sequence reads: CASRGLRRGRDTQYF. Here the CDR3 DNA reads TGTGCCAGCAGGGGCCTAAGGAGGGGGCGAGATACGCAGTATTTT.

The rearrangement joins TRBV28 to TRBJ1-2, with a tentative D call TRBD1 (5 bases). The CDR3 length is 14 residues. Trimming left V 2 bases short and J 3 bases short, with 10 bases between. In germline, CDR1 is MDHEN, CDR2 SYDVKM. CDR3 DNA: TGTGCCAGCAGTTTAAGAGGGGAGGACTATGGCTACACCTTC. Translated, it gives CASSLRGEDYGYTF.

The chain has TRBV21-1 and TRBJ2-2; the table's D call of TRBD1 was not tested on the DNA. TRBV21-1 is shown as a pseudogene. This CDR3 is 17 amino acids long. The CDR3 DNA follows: TGTGCCAGCAGCAAACGGATCAGGGGCGCGAACACCGGGGAGCTGTTTTTT. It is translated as CASSKRIRGANTGELFF.

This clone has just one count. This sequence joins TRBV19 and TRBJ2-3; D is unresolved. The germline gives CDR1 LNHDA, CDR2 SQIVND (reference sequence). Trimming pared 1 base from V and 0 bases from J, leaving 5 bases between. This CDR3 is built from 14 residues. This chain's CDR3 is CASSIASSTDTQYF. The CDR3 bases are TGTGCCAGTAGTATAGCCTCGAGCACAGATACGCAGTATTTT.

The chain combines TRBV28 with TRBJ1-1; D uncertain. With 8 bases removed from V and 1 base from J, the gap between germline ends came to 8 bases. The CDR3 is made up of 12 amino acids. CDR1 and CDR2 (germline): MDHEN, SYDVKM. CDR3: CASGRQNTEAFF. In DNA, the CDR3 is TGTGCCAGCGGGAGACAGAACACTGAAGCTTTCTTT.

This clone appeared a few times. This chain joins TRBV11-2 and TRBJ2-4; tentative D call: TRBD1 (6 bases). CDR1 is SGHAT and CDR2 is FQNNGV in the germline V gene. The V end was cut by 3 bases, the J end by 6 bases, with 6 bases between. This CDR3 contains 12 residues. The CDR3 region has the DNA TGTGCCAGCAGCTTCAGGGGAAACATTCAGTACTTC. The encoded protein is CASSFRGNIQYF.

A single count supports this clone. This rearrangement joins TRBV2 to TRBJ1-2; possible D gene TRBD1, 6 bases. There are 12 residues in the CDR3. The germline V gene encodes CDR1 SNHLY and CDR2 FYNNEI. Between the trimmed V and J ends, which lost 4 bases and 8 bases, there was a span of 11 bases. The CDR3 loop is CASSADRMGYTF. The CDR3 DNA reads TGTGCCAGCAGTGCAGACAGGATGGGCTACACCTTC.